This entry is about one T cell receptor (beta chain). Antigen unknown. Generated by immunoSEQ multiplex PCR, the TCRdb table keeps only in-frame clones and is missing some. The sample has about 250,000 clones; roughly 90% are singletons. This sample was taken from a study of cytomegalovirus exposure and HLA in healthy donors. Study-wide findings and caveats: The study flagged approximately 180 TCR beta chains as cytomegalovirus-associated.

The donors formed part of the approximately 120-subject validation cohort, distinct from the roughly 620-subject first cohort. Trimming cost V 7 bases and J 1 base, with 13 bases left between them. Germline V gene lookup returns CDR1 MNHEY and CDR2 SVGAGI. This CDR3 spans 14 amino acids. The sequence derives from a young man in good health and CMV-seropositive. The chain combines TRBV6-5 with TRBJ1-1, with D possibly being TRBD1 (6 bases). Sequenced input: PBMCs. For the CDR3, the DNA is TGTGCCAGCACCCCACAGGGAAGGAACACTGAAGCTTTCTTT. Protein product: CASTPQGRNTEAFF.